A single sample gave rise to the 30 T cell receptor beta chains below, sequenced in a study of shared clonotypes between healthy human individuals. The assay was immunoSEQ multiplex PCR, and TCRdb's table has in-frame clones only and misses some. The sample has approximately 2,300,000 clones; about nine tenths are singletons. Sequencing used naive CD4+ T cells from PBMCs. Subset meaning: CD45RA+ positively selected. All receptors come from a man younger than 35 in good health. Some clones in this sample may be carry-over from other donors' samples.

The chain links TRBV27 to TRBJ2-7; TRBD1 matches 8 bases. Germline V lookup: CDR1 MNHEY, CDR2 SMNVEV (reference sequence). V lost 2 bases, J lost 9 bases, and 18 bases stayed unmatched. The CDR3 spans 17 residues. CDR3 residues: CASSLTPPGGIRYVQYF. CDR3 bases: TGTGCCAGCAGTTTAACCCCCCCAGGGGGCATTAGGTATGTGCAGTACTTC.

V and J are TRBV7-2 and TRBJ2-1; tentative D call: TRBD1 (7 bases). Trimming left V 11 bases short and J 7 bases short, with 12 bases between. Germline V lookup: CDR1 SGHTA, CDR2 FQGNSA. CDR3 length equals 11 residues. The CDR3: CAQGGINEQFF. The DNA of the CDR3 is TGTGCCCAGGGGGGTATAAATGAGCAGTTCTTC.

The chain joins TRBV9 to TRBJ2-2, with TRBD2 as a possible D gene (6 bases). The CDR3 spans 14 residues. CDR1 SGDLS and CDR2 YYNGEE come from the germline V gene. The V gene lost 0 bases and the J gene lost 5 bases, with 8 bases spanning the gap. CDR3 sequence: CASSVAGTTGELFF. CDR3 DNA: TGTGCCAGCAGCGTAGCAGGGACTACCGGGGAGCTGTTTTTT.

V gene TRBV5-1 combines with J gene TRBJ1-3, with D possibly being TRBD1 (5 bases). Between the trimmed V and J ends, which lost 4 bases and 2 bases, there was a span of 16 bases. The germline gives CDR1 SGHRS, CDR2 YFSETQ. The CDR3 loop spans 16 amino acids. The CDR3, as DNA: TGCGCCAGCAGCGCGTCCCCGACAGTGACTGGAAACACCATATATTTT. It translates to CASSASPTVTGNTIYF.

This clone was seen a single time. The V call is TRBV5-6, the J call TRBJ1-1, with TRBD1 identical over 7 bases. Germline-derived CDR1 and CDR2 are SGHDT and YYEEEE. The CDR3 totals 15 residues. J gave up 6 bases and V 1 base, and 9 bases lay outside the gene matches. The CDR3 reads CASSLFTGDFAEAFF. In DNA, the CDR3 is TGTGCCAGCAGCTTGTTCACAGGGGATTTCGCTGAAGCTTTCTTT.

The genes are TRBV4-3 and TRBJ2-1; perhaps D is TRBD1 or TRBD2 (5 bases each). Trimming removed 0 bases at V and 7 bases at J, with 16 bases between. The V gene's germline CDR1 is LGHNA and CDR2 YSLEER. The CDR3 length is 16 residues. In nucleotides, the CDR3 is TGCGCCAGCAGCCAAGATTGGGGGAGTTTTGAGAATGAGCAGTTCTTC. Amino acid sequence: CASSQDWGSFENEQFF.

The chain has TRBV13 and TRBJ2-1, with 13 bases lining up with TRBD2. Germline V gene data show CDR1 as PRHDT and CDR2 as FYEKMQ (reference sequence). The CDR3 runs to 16 residues. V lost 5 bases and J lost 10; bases outside the gene matches: 11. The CDR3, as DNA: TGTGCCAGCAGCCTCACTGGACTAGCGGGAGTTGGGGAGCAGTTCTTC. It codes for CASSLTGLAGVGEQFF.

The chain uses TRBV29-1 and TRBJ2-7; 7 bases are a match to TRBD1. The trim removed 7 bases at V and 3 bases at J, leaving 9 bases unmatched. Germline CDR1 SQVTM, CDR2 ANQGSEA. The CDR3 has 13 residues. CDR3 coding DNA: TGCAGCGCAGCCCAGGGACAGAGCTACGAGCAGTACTTC. Protein product: CSAAQGQSYEQYF.

The CDR3 region has the DNA TGTGCCAGCAGCGTAGATCCGGCTTCGTACACCATATATTTT. This encodes CASSVDPASYTIYF. V gene TRBV9 combines with J gene TRBJ1-3; D gene uncertain. V shed 0 bases and J shed 8 bases, with 12 bases lying between them. This CDR3 region has 14 residues. Germline CDR1 reads SGDLS; CDR2 reads YYNGEE.

This clone occurred once. The chain couples TRBV19 to TRBJ1-4, with TRBD1 as a possible D gene (5 bases). The CDR3 has 19 residues. V shed 3 bases and J shed 0 bases, with 20 bases lying between them. Germline lookup yields CDR1 LNHDA and CDR2 SQIVND (reference sequence). The CDR3 coding sequence is TGTGCCAGTAGTATTCCTCGGACAAGGGCCGAAGCAACTAATGAAAAACTGTTTTTT. Residues: CASSIPRTRAEATNEKLFF.

This clone occurred once. The V call is TRBV7-2, the J call TRBJ1-5; 7 bases are a match to TRBD1. V dropped 1 base and J dropped 5; count of bases not matched to a gene: 8. This CDR3 is 16 amino acids long. The germline gives CDR1 SGHTA, CDR2 FQGNSA. The CDR3 reads CASSLGLGDRDQPQHF. The DNA of the CDR3 is TGTGCCAGCAGCTTAGGATTGGGGGACAGAGATCAGCCCCAGCATTTT.

The chain has TRBV14 and TRBJ1-3; D gene ambiguous. CDR3 length: 18 residues. Germline loops: CDR1 SGHDN, CDR2 FVKESK. Trimming removed 5 bases from V and 0 bases from J, with 20 bases in between. The CDR3 nucleotides read TGTGCCAGCAGCGGCCGGCTGAGGGCCCCTTTCTCTGGAAACACCATATATTTT. Translated, it gives CASSGRLRAPFSGNTIYF.

This clone has just one count. The chain combines TRBV16 with TRBJ1-4, with 7 positions matching TRBD1. Trimming removed 5 bases from V and 7 bases from J; junction bases left unmatched: 10. CDR3 length: 15 residues. The germline V gene encodes CDR1 KGHSY and CDR2 FQNENV. As DNA, the CDR3 is TGTGCCAGCAGCTACACAACAGGGGAGGGTGAAAAACTGTTTTTT. It is translated as CASSYTTGEGEKLFF.

J is TRBJ2-6 and V is TRBV5-4; tentatively, D is TRBD1 or TRBD2 (5 bases each). The CDR3 runs 16 residues. Germline CDR1 is SGHNT and CDR2 is YYREEE (reference sequence). Trimming shortened V by 7 bases and J by 1 base, and 15 bases separated the two germline ends. The CDR3 DNA sequence: TGTGCCAGCCGGTTAGGGGACGGTTCTGGGGCCAACGTCCTGACTTTC. This codes for CASRLGDGSGANVLTF.

As for this clone: At one of its ends the junction is not consistent with the germline gene, which may arise from a read error. The chain couples TRBV7-3 to TRBJ1-2, with D possibly matching TRBD1 (5 bases). This CDR3 contains 15 residues. Looked up from germline, CDR1 is SGHTA and CDR2 is FQGTGA. The CDR3 region is CASSSRQKDLSGYTF. The CDR3 DNA reads as TGCGCCAGCAGCAGCCGACAGAAAGACTTGTCCGGCTACACCTTC. The full variable domain, in which reference TRBV7-3 and TRBJ1-2 provide the parts outside the CDR3, is GAGVSQTPSNKVTEKGKYVELRCDPISGHTALYWYRQSLGQGPEFLIYFQGTGAADDSGLPNDRFFAVRPEGSVSTLKIQRTERGDSAVYLCASSSRQKDLSGYTFGSGTRLTVV.

This clone occurred once. The chain uses TRBV11-3 and TRBJ2-1; 14 bases are shared with TRBD2. The CDR3 length is 16 residues. The germline V gene encodes CDR1 SGHNT and CDR2 YENEEA. The V segment lost 5 bases and the J segment 8 bases; nucleotides outside the gene matches: 8. This chain's CDR3 is CASSGSGLAGADEQFF. CDR3 sequence (DNA): TGTGCCAGCAGCGGGTCGGGACTAGCGGGAGCGGATGAGCAGTTCTTC. Supplemented by reference TRBV11-3 and TRBJ2-1, the full variable domain reads EAGVVQSPRYKIIEKKQPVAFWCNPISGHNTLYWYLQNLGQGPELLIRYENEEAVDDSQLPKDRFSAERLKGVDSTLKIQPAELGDSAVYLCASSGSGLAGADEQFFGPGTRLTVL.

V usage is TRBV11-2 and J usage is TRBJ2-1; 10 bases fit TRBD1. V shed 5 bases and J 7 bases; nucleotides not matched to a gene: 14. The germline V gene encodes CDR1 SGHAT and CDR2 FQNNGV. The CDR3 extends over 17 amino acids. DNA of the CDR3: TGTGCCAGCAGCAAACGCCGCGGGACAGGGGTTACAAATGAGCAGTTCTTC. It is translated as CASSKRRGTGVTNEQFF.

The rearrangement joins TRBV10-3 to TRBJ1-3, with 9 bases fitting TRBD1. The V segment lost 5 bases and the J segment 1 base; nucleotides outside the gene matches: 15. Germline CDR1 ENHRY, CDR2 SYGVKD. The length of the CDR3 is 19 residues. Written as DNA, the CDR3 is TGTGCCATCAGTATAGGGACAGGGCCGAGTGGTTCTTCTGGAAACACCATATATTTT. It yields the protein CAISIGTGPSGSSGNTIYF.

The chain has TRBV4-2 and TRBJ1-2; TRBD1 matches 8 bases. Per the germline V gene, CDR1 is LGHNA and CDR2 is YNFKEQ. The ends lost 2 bases at V and 5 bases at J; junction bases unmatched: 7. The CDR3 loop spans 15 amino acids. CDR3 amino acids: CASSQHRGNQYGYTF. The DNA for the CDR3 is TGTGCCAGCAGCCAACACAGGGGGAATCAATATGGCTACACCTTC.

This chain connects TRBV28 to TRBJ2-1; D call uncertain. The length of the CDR3 is 15 residues. Looked up from germline, CDR1 is MDHEN and CDR2 is SYDVKM. Trimming removed 6 bases at V and 4 bases at J, with 16 bases between. CDR3 sequence: CASRPNPRVYNEQFF. The CDR3 nucleotides read TGTGCCAGCAGGCCTAATCCCCGAGTGTACAATGAGCAGTTCTTC.

The V gene is TRBV2, the J gene TRBJ2-7; 12 bases are shared with TRBD2. The CDR3 has 16 residues. Germline V gene data show CDR1 as SNHLY and CDR2 as FYNNEI. V shed 3 bases and J 4 bases; nucleotides not matched to a gene: 7. The CDR3 here is CASSDLAGGREYEQYF. The CDR3 coding sequence is TGTGCCAGCAGTGATCTAGCGGGAGGGCGCGAGTACGAGCAGTACTTC.

The chain recombines TRBV14 with TRBJ2-1, with a tentative D call TRBD2 (5 bases). Per the germline V gene, CDR1 is SGHDN and CDR2 is FVKESK. Trimming shortened V by 0 bases and J by 0 bases, and 12 bases separated the two germline ends. CDR3 length equals 17 residues. CDR3 sequence reads: CASSQEIAFSSYNEQFF. The CDR3 bases are TGTGCCAGCAGCCAAGAAATAGCGTTTAGCTCCTACAATGAGCAGTTCTTC.

This clone was picked up one time. The chain recombines TRBV9 with TRBJ1-2; D is unclear. Looked up from germline, CDR1 is SGDLS and CDR2 is YYNGEE. The CDR3 covers 16 residues. The V end was cut by 3 bases, the J end by 1 base, with 16 bases between. In DNA form, the CDR3 reads TGTGCCAGCAGCGACAGCCCGAGTCATATTAACTATGGCTACACCTTC. This sequence encodes CASSDSPSHINYGYTF.

The chain couples TRBV6-1 to TRBJ1-1, with D uncertain. This CDR3 is 14 amino acids long. V was clipped by 6 bases and J by 3 bases, with 14 bases between them. Looked up from germline, CDR1 is MNHNS and CDR2 is SASEGT. The CDR3 region has the DNA TGTGCCAGCAGGAACTTTAACCTATACACTGAAGCTTTCTTT. Residues: CASRNFNLYTEAFF.

The count of this clone is one. The rearrangement links TRBV9 to TRBJ2-1; D is undetermined. CDR3 length: 16 residues. The V gene lost 0 bases and the J gene lost 2 bases, with 12 bases spanning the gap. The germline CDR1 and CDR2 sequences are SGDLS and YYNGEE. The CDR3 is CASSVAGGRPYNEQFF. As DNA, the CDR3 is TGTGCCAGCAGCGTAGCGGGCGGCCGACCCTACAATGAGCAGTTCTTC.

This clone was counted a single time. The rearrangement links TRBV7-9 to TRBJ2-2; TRBD1 is a possible D gene (6 bases). V dropped 5 bases and J dropped 1 base, with 14 bases sitting between them. Germline values: CDR1 SEHNR, CDR2 FQNEAQ (reference sequence). This CDR3 region has 16 residues. The CDR3 DNA is TGTGCCAGCAGCGATACCTTACAGGGGAACACCGGGGAGCTGTTTTTT. Translating it yields CASSDTLQGNTGELFF. Full variable domain (outside the CDR3, taken from reference TRBV7-9 and TRBJ2-2): DTGVSQNPRHKITKRGQNVTFRCDPISEHNRLYWYRQTLGQGPEFLTYFQNEAQLEKSRLLSDRFSAERPKGSFSTLEIQRTEQGDSAMYLCASSDTLQGNTGELFFGEGSRLTVL.

The chain uses TRBV7-9 and TRBJ2-1; tentatively, D is TRBD1 (6 bases). Germline CDR1 is SEHNR and CDR2 is FQNEAQ (reference sequence). There are 16 residues in the CDR3. The V end lost 4 bases, the J end lost 1 base, and 14 bases lay between the germline ends. In DNA, the CDR3 is TGTGCCAGCAGCTCTGTCAGGGGTGGATCCTACAATGAGCAGTTCTTC. It codes for CASSSVRGGSYNEQFF.

This clone was recorded once. The rearrangement joins TRBV2 to TRBJ1-3; no reliable D call. V dropped 5 bases and J dropped 3 bases, with 8 bases sitting between them. Germline V CDR1 and CDR2: SNHLY, FYNNEI. There are 13 residues in the CDR3. The CDR3 region has the DNA TGTGCCAGCAGTATCGTTGATGGAAACACCATATATTTT. Amino acid sequence: CASSIVDGNTIYF.

V gene TRBV7-7 combines with J gene TRBJ2-7; D is possibly TRBD2 (5 bases). This CDR3 is 13 amino acids long. The germline V gene has CDR1 SSHAT and CDR2 FNYEAQ (reference sequence). Between the trimmed V and J ends, which lost 5 bases and 6 bases, there was a span of 14 bases. CDR3 sequence: CASSPEDCCEQYF. The CDR3 DNA is TGTGCCAGCAGCCCAGAGGACTGTTGCGAGCAGTACTTC.

The chain is built from TRBV27 and TRBJ2-5; 9 bases are a match to TRBD1. V trimming: 2 bases; J trimming: 5 bases; junction bases outside the gene matches: 9. Germline loops: CDR1 MNHEY, CDR2 SMNVEV (reference sequence). The CDR3 is 16 residues long. CDR3 loop: CASSLRPGTGRETQYF. The CDR3, as DNA: TGTGCCAGCAGTTTACGACCCGGGACAGGGCGGGAGACCCAGTACTTC.